The 19 T cell receptor beta chains in this list originate from one sample, sequenced in a study of blood T cell repertoires in COVID-19. TCRdb's copy holds only in-frame clones and misses some; the assay was immunoSEQ multiplex PCR. The sample shows around 140,000 clones, 80% to 90% of them seen only once. The sample taken for sequencing was peripheral blood. The receptor source for this set is a woman between 45 and 60 years old with acute or convalescent COVID-19.

The chain joins TRBV7-9 to TRBJ1-6; D is undetermined. Trimming cost V 5 bases and J 7 bases, with 6 bases left between them. The CDR3 is 12 residues long. The V gene's germline CDR1 is SEHNR and CDR2 FQNEAQ (reference sequence). The CDR3 DNA sequence: TGTGCCAGCAGCACAGAGAATTCACCCCTCCACTTT. Amino acid sequence: CASSTENSPLHF.

This clone was seen once. The chain carries TRBV12-3 or TRBV12-4 and TRBJ2-7; D may be TRBD2 (6 bases). The CDR3 covers 13 residues. Trimming took off 5 bases at V and 5 bases at J, with 13 bases between the two ends. CDR3 amino acids: CASSPTGRDEQYF. The DNA for the CDR3 is TGTGCCAGCAGTCCCACCGGGAGAGACGAGCAGTACTTC.

In its sample, this clone was seen a few times. This CDR3 is also generated by other DNA sequences in the sample. The rearrangement joins TRBV18 to TRBJ1-2; D not certain. CDR1 is KGHSH and CDR2 is LQKENI in the germline V gene. The CDR3 is made up of 13 amino acids. V was pared by 3 bases and J by 8 bases, with 13 bases between. The CDR3 DNA follows: TGTGCCAGCTCACCGAGTGATACTAGGGGCTACACCTTC. It encodes CASSPSDTRGYTF.

The chain recombines TRBV7-2 with TRBJ2-1; the match to TRBD2 covers 11 bases. This CDR3 region has 17 residues. The V gene end was trimmed by 4 bases and the J gene end by 4 bases; junction bases not matched to a gene: 9. CDR1 and CDR2 from the germline V gene are SGHTA and FQGNSA. This CDR3 is CASSYPTSGSGYNEQFF. DNA for the CDR3: TGTGCCAGCAGCTACCCTACTAGCGGGAGCGGGTACAATGAGCAGTTCTTC.

The rearrangement joins TRBV25-1 to TRBJ2-5, with 8 bases that match TRBD2. The CDR3 is 13 amino acids. The ends lost 6 bases at V and 5 bases at J; junction bases unmatched: 5. Per germline, CDR1 MGHDK and CDR2 SYGVNS. The DNA for the CDR3 is TGTGCCAGCAGGGAGTCGGGAGGGGAGACCCAGTACTTC. Protein product: CASRESGGETQYF. The variable domain in full, with the rest retrieved from reference TRBV25-1 and TRBJ2-5, is EADIYQTPRYLVIGTGKKITLECSQTMGHDKMYWYQQDPGMELHLIHYSYGVNSTEKGDLSSESTVSRIRTEHFPLTLESARPSHTSQYLCASRESGGETQYFGPGTRLLVL.

The chain couples TRBV10-3 to TRBJ2-7, with 7 nucleotides matching TRBD1. Germline assignment: CDR1 ENHRY and CDR2 SYGVKD. CDR3 length: 14 amino acids. V gave up 4 bases and J gave up 2 bases; unmatched junction bases: 5. This CDR3 is CAISGTGVPYEQYF. CDR3 in DNA: TGTGCCATCAGTGGAACAGGGGTGCCCTACGAGCAGTACTTC.

This chain uses TRBV5-6 with TRBJ1-1; perhaps TRBD1 as D (6 bases). The ends were cut back, 1 base at V and 2 bases at J, with 21 bases in the middle. CDR3 size: 18 residues. CDR1 SGHDT and CDR2 YYEEEE come from the germline V gene. The DNA of the CDR3 is TGTGCCAGCAGCTTGTGGGCCGCGACAGGAGTTGATAACACTGAAGCTTTCTTT. Amino acid sequence: CASSLWAATGVDNTEAFF.

This chain uses TRBV9 with TRBJ2-5; 13 positions agree with TRBD2. This CDR3 is built from 18 residues. Germline loops: CDR1 SGDLS, CDR2 YYNGEE. V trimming: 0 bases; J trimming: 2 bases; junction bases outside the gene matches: 7. The DNA of the CDR3 is TGTGCCAGCAGCGTAGGATTACTAGCGGGGGGGTATCAAGAGACCCAGTACTTC. It encodes CASSVGLLAGGYQETQYF. Drawing the rest from reference TRBV9 and TRBJ2-5, the complete variable domain is DSGVTQTPKHLITATGQRVTLRCSPRSGDLSVYWYQQSLDQGLQFLIQYYNGEERAKGNILERFSAQQFPDLHSELNLSSLELGDSALYFCASSVGLLAGGYQETQYFGPGTRLLVL.

This clone appeared a single time. The V and J genes are TRBV19 and TRBJ1-5; D might be TRBD1 (6 bases). The CDR3 has 16 amino acids. V gave up 4 bases and J gave up 0 bases, with 13 bases separating them. CDR1 LNHDA and CDR2 SQIVND come from the germline V gene (reference sequence). The chain's CDR3 is CASSRTTGYSNQPQHF. DNA of the CDR3: TGTGCCAGTAGTAGAACGACAGGATATAGCAATCAGCCCCAGCATTTT.

The CDR3 protein is CASSRDRGSYEQYF. The CDR3 DNA reads TGTGCCAGCAGCAGGGACAGGGGGTCCTACGAGCAGTACTTC. The chain joins TRBV3-1 (or the pseudogene TRBV3-2) to TRBJ2-7, with TRBD1 matching over 11 bases. The V gene end was trimmed by 5 bases and the J gene end by 1 base; junction bases not matched to a gene: 1. Germline lookup yields CDR1 LGHDT and CDR2 YNNKEL (reference sequence). The CDR3 extends over 14 amino acids.

The chain is built from TRBV9 and TRBJ1-2; D is possibly TRBD1 (6 bases). V was trimmed by 4 bases and J by 7 bases, leaving 17 bases between them. This CDR3 region has 14 residues. Germline V CDR1 and CDR2: SGDLS, YYNGEE. Here the CDR3 reads CASSLQDREGGYTF. The CDR3 DNA reads TGTGCCAGCAGCTTACAGGACAGAGAAGGTGGCTACACCTTC.

This rearrangement joins TRBV5-4 to TRBJ2-5; 8 nucleotides line up with TRBD2. The CDR3 length is 16 residues. The germline V gene has CDR1 SGHNT and CDR2 YYREEE (reference sequence). The V segment lost 0 bases and the J segment 4 bases; nucleotides outside the gene matches: 8. CDR3 nucleotides: TGTGCCAGCAGCTTGGCGGGAGGGAACGTAAGAGAGACCCAGTACTTC. Protein sequence: CASSLAGGNVRETQYF.

The chain recombines TRBV11-2 with TRBJ2-3, with TRBD2 identical over 9 bases. The CDR3 sequence is 16 residues long. Trimming took 3 bases from V and 3 from J; bases not matched to a gene: 7. Germline assignment: CDR1 SGHAT and CDR2 FQNNGV. In DNA, the CDR3 is TGTGCCAGCAGCTTTCCTAGCGGGGTTTTAACAGATACGCAGTATTTT. Translating gives CASSFPSGVLTDTQYF.

V is TRBV7-6 and J is TRBJ2-1; 8 bases fit TRBD2. Germline CDR1 SGHVS, CDR2 FNYEAQ. Germline trimming cut 5 bases from V and 0 bases from J; bases unmatched to any gene: 3. The CDR3 covers 15 residues. The DNA of the CDR3 is TGTGCCAGCAGCCCGGGACTAGTCTCCTACAATGAGCAGTTCTTC. This gives the protein CASSPGLVSYNEQFF.

The chain couples TRBV5-1 to TRBJ1-2, with 9 bases lining up with TRBD1. CDR1 SGHRS and CDR2 YFSETQ come from the germline V gene. The CDR3 spans 15 residues. Trimming at V came to 4 bases and at J to 8 bases, leaving 12 bases not matched to a gene. DNA for the CDR3: TGCGCCAGCAGCGCCGAGGGACAGGGAGGGAGCGGCTACACCTTC. This translates into CASSAEGQGGSGYTF.

V gene TRBV11-3 combines with J gene TRBJ1-1; tentative D call: TRBD1 (6 bases). V was shortened by 4 bases and J by 5 bases, with 11 bases between the two germline ends. Germline V gene data show CDR1 as SGHNT and CDR2 as YENEEA. CDR3 size: 13 residues. CDR3 sequence: CASSSRTATEAFF. The CDR3 DNA reads as TGTGCCAGCAGCTCCAGGACAGCAACTGAAGCTTTCTTT.

The genes are TRBV30 and TRBJ2-2, with TRBD2 as a possible D gene (5 bases). Germline V gene lookup returns CDR1 GTSNPN and CDR2 SVGIG (reference sequence). V was shortened by 4 bases and J by 1 base, with 13 bases between the two germline ends. The CDR3 has 15 residues. Here the CDR3 DNA reads TGTGCCTGGATCCCCTCGGGGTTGAACACCGGGGAGCTGTTTTTT. Its translation is CAWIPSGLNTGELFF.

This clone was found once. The J gene is TRBJ1-1, the V gene TRBV7-9; 7 nucleotides line up with TRBD1. Germline loops: CDR1 SEHNR, CDR2 FQNEAQ (reference sequence). Trimming at V came to 8 bases and at J to 4 bases, leaving 7 bases not matched to a gene. There are 13 residues in the CDR3. This chain's CDR3 is CASGGDSPTEAFF. DNA of the CDR3: TGTGCCAGCGGCGGGGACAGCCCCACTGAAGCTTTCTTT.

The chain uses TRBV3-1 (or the pseudogene TRBV3-2) and TRBJ1-2; a weak D match, TRBD1 (6 bases). CDR3 size: 16 residues. V was pared by 3 bases and J by 0 bases, with 14 bases between. CDR1 is LGHDT and CDR2 is YNNKEL in the germline V gene (reference sequence). The DNA for the CDR3 is TGTGCCAGCAGCCACGAAGGCCAGGGGACTAACTATGGCTACACCTTC. Its translation: CASSHEGQGTNYGYTF.